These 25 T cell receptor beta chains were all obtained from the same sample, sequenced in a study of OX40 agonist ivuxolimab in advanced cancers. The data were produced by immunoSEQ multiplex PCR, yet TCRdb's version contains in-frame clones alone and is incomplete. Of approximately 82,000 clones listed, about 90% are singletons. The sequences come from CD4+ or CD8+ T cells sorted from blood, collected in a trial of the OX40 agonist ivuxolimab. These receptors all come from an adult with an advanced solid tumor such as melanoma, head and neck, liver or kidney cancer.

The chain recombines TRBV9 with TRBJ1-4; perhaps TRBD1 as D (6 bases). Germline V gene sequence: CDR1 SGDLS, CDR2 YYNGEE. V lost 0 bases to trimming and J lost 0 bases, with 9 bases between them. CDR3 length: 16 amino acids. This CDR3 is CASSVASGATNEKLFF. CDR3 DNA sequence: TGTGCCAGCAGCGTAGCTTCAGGGGCAACTAATGAAAAACTGTTTTTT.

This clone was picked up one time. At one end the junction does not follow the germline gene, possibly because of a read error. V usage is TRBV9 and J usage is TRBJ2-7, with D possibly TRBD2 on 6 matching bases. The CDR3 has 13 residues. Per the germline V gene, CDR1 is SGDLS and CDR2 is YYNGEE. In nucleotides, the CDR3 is TGTGCCAACAGCGTAGGAGGGAGAGGCGAGCAGTACTTC. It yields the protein CANSVGGRGEQYF.

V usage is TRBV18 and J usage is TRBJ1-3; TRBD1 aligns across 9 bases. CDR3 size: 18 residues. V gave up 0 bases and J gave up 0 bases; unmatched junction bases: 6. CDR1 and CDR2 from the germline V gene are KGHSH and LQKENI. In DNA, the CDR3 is TGTGCCAGCTCACCACCGGGACAGGGAGACCTCTCTGGAAACACCATATATTTT. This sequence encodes CASSPPGQGDLSGNTIYF.

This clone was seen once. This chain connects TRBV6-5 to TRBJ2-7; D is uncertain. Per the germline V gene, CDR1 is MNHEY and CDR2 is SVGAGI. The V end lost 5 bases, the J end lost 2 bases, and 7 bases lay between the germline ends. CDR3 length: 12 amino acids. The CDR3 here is CASSPVPYEQYF. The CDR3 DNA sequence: TGTGCCAGCAGTCCTGTCCCCTACGAGCAGTACTTC.

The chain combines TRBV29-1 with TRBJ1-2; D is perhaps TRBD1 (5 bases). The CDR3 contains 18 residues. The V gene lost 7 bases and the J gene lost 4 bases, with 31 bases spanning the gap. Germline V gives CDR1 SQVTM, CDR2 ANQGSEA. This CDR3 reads CSAPTGWGVGKRAYGYTF. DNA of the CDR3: TGCAGCGCGCCAACGGGATGGGGCGTTGGGAAGAGGGCCTATGGCTACACCTTC. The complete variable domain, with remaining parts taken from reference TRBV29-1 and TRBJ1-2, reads SAVISQKPSRDICQRGTSLTIQCQVDSQVTMMFWYRQQPGQSLTLIATANQGSEATYESGFVIDKFPISRPNLTFSTLTVSNMSPEDSSIYLCSAPTGWGVGKRAYGYTFGSGTRLTVV.

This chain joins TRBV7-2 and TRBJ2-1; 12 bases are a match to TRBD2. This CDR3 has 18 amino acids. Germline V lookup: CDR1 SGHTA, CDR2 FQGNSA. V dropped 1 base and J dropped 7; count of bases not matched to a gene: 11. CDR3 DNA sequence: TGTGCCAGCAGCTTAGTACTAGCGGGAGGAACGTTTAGAAATGAGCAGTTCTTC. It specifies CASSLVLAGGTFRNEQFF.

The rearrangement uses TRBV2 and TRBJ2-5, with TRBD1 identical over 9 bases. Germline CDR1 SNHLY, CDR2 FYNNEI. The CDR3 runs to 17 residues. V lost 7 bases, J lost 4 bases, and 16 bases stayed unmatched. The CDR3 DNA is TGTGCCAGCATGGGGACAGGGACTCCCATCCCGCCAGAGACCCAGTACTTC. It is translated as CASMGTGTPIPPETQYF.

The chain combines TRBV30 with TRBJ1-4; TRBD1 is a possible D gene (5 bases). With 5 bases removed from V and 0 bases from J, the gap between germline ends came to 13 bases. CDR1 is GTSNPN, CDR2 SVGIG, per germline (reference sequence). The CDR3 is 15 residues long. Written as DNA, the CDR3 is TGTGCCTGGGGGACCGCCGTTGCAACTAATGAAAAACTGTTTTTT. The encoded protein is CAWGTAVATNEKLFF.

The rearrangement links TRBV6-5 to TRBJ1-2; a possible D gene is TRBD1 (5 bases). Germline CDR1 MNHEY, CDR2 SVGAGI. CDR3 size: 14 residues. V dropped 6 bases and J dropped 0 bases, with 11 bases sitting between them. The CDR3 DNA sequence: TGTGCCAGCAGAGGGACGGGGGCTAACTATGGCTACACCTTC. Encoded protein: CASRGTGANYGYTF.

CDR3 sequence reads: CASSQDRLAGGPDEQFF. The CDR3 nucleotides are TGCGCCAGCAGCCAAGATAGACTAGCGGGAGGGCCGGATGAGCAGTTCTTC. The chain has TRBV4-1 and TRBJ2-1; TRBD2 aligns across 14 bases. The J segment lost 8 bases and the V segment lost 0 bases, leaving 6 bases of the junction unmatched. Germline CDR1 and CDR2: MGHRA and YSYEKL. The CDR3 sequence is 17 residues long.

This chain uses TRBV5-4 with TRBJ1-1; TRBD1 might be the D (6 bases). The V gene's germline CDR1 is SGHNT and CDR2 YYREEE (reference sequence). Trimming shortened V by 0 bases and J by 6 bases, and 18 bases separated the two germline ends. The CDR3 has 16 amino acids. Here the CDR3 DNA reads TGTGCCAGCAGCTTGGATTTGGGGGGGCTAGGGGCTGAAGCTTTCTTT. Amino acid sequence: CASSLDLGGLGAEAFF.

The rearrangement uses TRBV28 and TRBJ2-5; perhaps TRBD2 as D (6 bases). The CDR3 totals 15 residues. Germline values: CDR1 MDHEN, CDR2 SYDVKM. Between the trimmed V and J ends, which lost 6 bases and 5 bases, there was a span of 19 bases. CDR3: CASRRRGRTQETQYF. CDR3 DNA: TGTGCCAGCAGGAGACGTGGGAGGACACAGGAGACCCAGTACTTC. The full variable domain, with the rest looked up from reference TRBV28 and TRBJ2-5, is DVKVTQSSRYLVKRTGEKVFLECVQDMDHENMFWYRQDPGLGLRLIYFSYDVKMKEKGDIPEGYSVSREKKERFSLILESASTNQTSMYLCASRRRGRTQETQYFGPGTRLLVL.

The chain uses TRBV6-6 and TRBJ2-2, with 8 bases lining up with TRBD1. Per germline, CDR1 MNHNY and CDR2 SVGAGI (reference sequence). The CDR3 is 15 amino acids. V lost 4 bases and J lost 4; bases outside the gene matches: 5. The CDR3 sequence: CASSFRGRSTGELFF. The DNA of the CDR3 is TGTGCCAGCAGTTTCAGGGGGCGCAGCACCGGGGAGCTGTTTTTT.

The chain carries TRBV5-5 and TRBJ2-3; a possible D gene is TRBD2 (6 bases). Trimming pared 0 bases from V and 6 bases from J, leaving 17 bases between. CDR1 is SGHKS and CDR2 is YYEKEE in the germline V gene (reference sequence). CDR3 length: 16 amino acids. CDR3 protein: CASSLDMGGHGDTQYF. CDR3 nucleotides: TGTGCCAGCAGCTTGGACATGGGAGGCCACGGGGATACGCAGTATTTT.

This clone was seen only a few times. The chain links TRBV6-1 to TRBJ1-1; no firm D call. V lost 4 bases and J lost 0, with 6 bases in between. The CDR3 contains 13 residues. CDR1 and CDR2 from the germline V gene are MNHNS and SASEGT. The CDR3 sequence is CASSAQMNTEAFF. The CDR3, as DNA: TGTGCCAGCAGTGCCCAGATGAACACTGAAGCTTTCTTT.

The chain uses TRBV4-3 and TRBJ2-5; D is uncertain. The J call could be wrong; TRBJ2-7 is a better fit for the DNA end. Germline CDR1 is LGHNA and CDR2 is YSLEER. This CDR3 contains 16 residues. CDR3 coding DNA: TGCGCCAGCAGCCAAGACTTGGAACCAAGCTCCTACGAGCAGTACTTC. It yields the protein CASSQDLEPSSYEQYF.

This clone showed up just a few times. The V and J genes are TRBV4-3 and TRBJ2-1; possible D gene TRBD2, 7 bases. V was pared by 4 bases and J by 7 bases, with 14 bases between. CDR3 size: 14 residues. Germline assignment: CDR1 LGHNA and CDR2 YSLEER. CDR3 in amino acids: CASSLNGGLNEQFF. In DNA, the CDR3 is TGCGCCAGCAGCCTAAACGGGGGGCTGAATGAGCAGTTCTTC.

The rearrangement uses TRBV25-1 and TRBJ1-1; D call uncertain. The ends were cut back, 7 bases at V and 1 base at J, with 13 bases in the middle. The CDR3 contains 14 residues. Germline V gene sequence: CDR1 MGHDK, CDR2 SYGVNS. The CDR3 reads CASTPHGGNTEAFF. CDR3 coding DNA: TGTGCCAGCACCCCCCACGGCGGGAACACTGAAGCTTTCTTT.

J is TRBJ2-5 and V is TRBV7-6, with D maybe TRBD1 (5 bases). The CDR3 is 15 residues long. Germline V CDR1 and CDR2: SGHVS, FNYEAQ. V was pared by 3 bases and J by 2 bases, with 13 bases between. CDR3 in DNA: TGTGCCAGCAGCTTGCGACAGAGCATACAAGAGACCCAGTACTTC. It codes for CASSLRQSIQETQYF.

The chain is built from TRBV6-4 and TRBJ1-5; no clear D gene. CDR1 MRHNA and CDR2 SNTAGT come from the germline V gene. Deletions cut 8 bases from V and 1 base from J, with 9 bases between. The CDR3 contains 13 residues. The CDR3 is CASAASSNQPQHF. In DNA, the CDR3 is TGTGCCAGCGCCGCAAGCAGCAATCAGCCCCAGCATTTT.

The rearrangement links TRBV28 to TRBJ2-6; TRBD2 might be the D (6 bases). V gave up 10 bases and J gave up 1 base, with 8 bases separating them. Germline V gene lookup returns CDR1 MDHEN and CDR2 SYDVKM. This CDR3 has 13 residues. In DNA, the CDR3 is TGTGCCACCGGACTATCTGGGGCCAACGTCCTGACTTTC. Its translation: CATGLSGANVLTF.

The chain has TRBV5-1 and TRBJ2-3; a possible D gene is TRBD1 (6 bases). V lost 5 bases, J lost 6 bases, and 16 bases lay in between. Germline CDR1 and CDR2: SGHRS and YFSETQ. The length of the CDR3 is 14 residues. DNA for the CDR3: TGCGCCAGCAGTGTACAGGGTATTTCCGATACGCAGTATTTT. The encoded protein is CASSVQGISDTQYF.

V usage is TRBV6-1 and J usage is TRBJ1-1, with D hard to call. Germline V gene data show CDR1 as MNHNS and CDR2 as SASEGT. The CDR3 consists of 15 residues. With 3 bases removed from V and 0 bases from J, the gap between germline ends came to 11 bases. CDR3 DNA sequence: TGTGCCAGCAGTGAGTCCTCAATCGTGAACACTGAAGCTTTCTTT. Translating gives CASSESSIVNTEAFF.

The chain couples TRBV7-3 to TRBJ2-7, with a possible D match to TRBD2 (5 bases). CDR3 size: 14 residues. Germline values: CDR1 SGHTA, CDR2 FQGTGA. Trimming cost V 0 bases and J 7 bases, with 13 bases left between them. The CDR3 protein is CASSLTPGTGEQYF. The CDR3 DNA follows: TGTGCCAGCAGCTTAACCCCGGGAACGGGGGAGCAGTACTTC.

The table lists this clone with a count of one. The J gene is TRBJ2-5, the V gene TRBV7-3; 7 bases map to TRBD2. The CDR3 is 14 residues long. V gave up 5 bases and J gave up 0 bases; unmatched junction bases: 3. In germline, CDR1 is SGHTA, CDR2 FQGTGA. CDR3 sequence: CASSPGLDQETQYF. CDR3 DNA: TGTGCCAGCAGCCCCGGACTAGACCAAGAGACCCAGTACTTC.